This is a list of T cell receptor beta chains from one sample in a study of identical twins. Each CDR3 protein is one row after TCRdb ran MiXCR on the 5' RACE reads. The table includes 1.5 million to 2 million distinct CDR3 sequences, about 30% detected once. Sequenced input: cord blood. Receptors originate from a newborn girl in good health. Both conserved end residues are part of each CDR3. D genes are given only for firm matches. Expanded clones are given a class, and other clones once, few, many or no size at all.

.	TRBJ1-4	.	TRBV3-1	CASSQEASRRGKLFF	TGTGCCAGCAGCCAAGAGGCCAGTCGAAGAGGAAAACTGTTTTTT
.	TRBJ2-3	few	TRBV20-1	CSAVAATTDTQYF	TGCAGTGCCGTAGCGGCCACCACAGATACGCAGTATTTT
.	TRBJ2-3	.	TRBV19	CASSNGAKRLSTDTQYF	TGTGCCAGTAGTAATGGGGCGAAGCGCCTAAGCACAGATACGCAGTATTTT
.	TRBJ1-2	few	TRBV6-1	CASSEAGAGDYGYTF	TGTGCCAGCAGTGAAGCGGGCGCAGGGGACTATGGCTACACCTTC
TRBD2	TRBJ2-3	many	TRBV5-1	CASSLGTSGTDTQYF	TGTGCCAGCAGCTTAGGGACTAGCGGCACAGATACGCAGTATTTT
.	TRBJ2-7	.	TRBV6-2/TRBV6-3	CASRGLGTSYNEQYF	TGTGCCAGCAGGGGATTGGGAACCTCCTACAATGAGCAGTACTTC
.	TRBJ2-5	few	TRBV7-8	CASRPRFQETQYF	TGTGCCAGCAGACCAAGGTTCCAAGAGACCCAGTACTTC
.	TRBJ2-1	.	TRBV12-3/TRBV12-4	CASSLIAPEQFF	TGTGCCAGCAGTTTAATAGCGCCTGAGCAGTTCTTC
.	TRBJ2-7	.	TRBV30	CAWSVRAAPTYEQYF	TGTGCCTGGAGTGTACGGGCAGCTCCTACCTACGAGCAGTACTTC
.	TRBJ2-7	few	TRBV20-1	CSARDYEQGPYEQYF	TGCAGTGCTAGAGATTACGAACAGGGCCCGTACGAGCAGTACTTC
TRBD1	TRBJ1-5	.	TRBV19	CASSSQTGGSQPQHF	TGTGCCAGTAGTAGCCAGACAGGGGGCAGTCAGCCCCAGCATTTT
.	TRBJ2-5	.	TRBV7-2	CASSVDGSQETQYF	TGTGCCAGCAGCGTGGACGGCAGTCAAGAGACCCAGTACTTC
.	TRBJ1-4	many	TRBV29-1	CSVAKTNEKLFF	TGCAGCGTTGCAAAAACTAATGAAAAACTGTTTTTT
TRBD2	TRBJ2-3	.	TRBV20-1	CSASLLAEVMAQYF	TGCAGTGCCAGCCTACTAGCGGAAGTAATGGCGCAGTATTTT
TRBD1	TRBJ2-7	.	TRBV12-3/TRBV12-4	CASSWTGGFYEQYF	TGTGCCAGCAGTTGGACAGGGGGGTTCTACGAGCAGTACTTC
TRBD1	TRBJ2-2	many	TRBV7-9	CASSLQGANTGELFF	TGTGCCAGCAGTTTACAGGGGGCGAACACCGGGGAGCTGTTTTTT
.	TRBJ2-1	.	TRBV3-1	CASSQGGMTAEQFF	TGTGCCAGCAGCCAAGGCGGGATGACTGCCGAGCAGTTCTTC
TRBD1	TRBJ1-4	.	TRBV10-2	CASTPTGVGEKLFF	TGCGCCAGCACCCCGACAGGGGTAGGTGAAAAACTGTTTTTT
TRBD2	TRBJ2-1	few	TRBV20-1	CSAPFPGLAGGMALYNEQFF	TGCAGTGCCCCCTTTCCGGGACTAGCGGGAGGGATGGCCCTATACAATGAGCAGTTCTTC
.	TRBJ2-7	.	TRBV20-1	CSARDYTGLTYEQYF	TGCAGTGCTAGAGATTACACGGGGTTGACCTACGAGCAGTACTTC
.	TRBJ2-3	few	TRBV27	CASSSSAGHTQYF	TGTGCCAGCAGTTCCTCGGCAGGCCATACGCAGTATTTT
.	TRBJ2-5	.	TRBV2	CASSPDSKETQYF	TGTGCCAGCAGTCCGGACAGTAAAGAGACCCAGTACTTC
.	TRBJ1-2	.	TRBV28	CASSLPPRPDGYTF	TGTGCCAGCAGTTTGCCCCCCCGGCCGGATGGCTACACCTTC
.	TRBJ2-7	few	TRBV4-2	CASSQDRLAAACEQYF	TGTGCCAGCAGCCAAGATAGGCTAGCAGCCGCCTGCGAGCAGTACTTC
.	TRBJ2-7	.	TRBV20-1	CSARAGVWKNVQYF	TGCAGTGCTAGAGCGGGAGTGTGGAAAAACGTTCAGTACTTC
TRBD2	TRBJ2-3	few	TRBV20-1	CSGDLAGSTDTQYF	TGCAGTGGAGATTTAGCGGGGAGCACAGATACGCAGTATTTT
.	TRBJ1-2	few	TRBV7-9	CASSFGEGGHYGYTF	TGTGCCAGCAGCTTCGGAGAGGGGGGGCACTATGGCTACACCTTC
.	TRBJ2-1	.	TRBV20-1	CSVLLKSYNEQFF	TGCAGTGTCCTACTTAAATCCTACAATGAGCAGTTCTTC
.	TRBJ1-5	few	TRBV28	CASSRWGGIQPQHF	TGTGCCAGCAGTCGGTGGGGGGGAATTCAGCCCCAGCATTTT
.	TRBJ2-1	.	TRBV5-6	CASSFPGLLYNEQFF	TGTGCCAGCAGCTTCCCCGGACTACTGTACAATGAGCAGTTCTTC
TRBD2	TRBJ2-7	.	TRBV5-1	CASSLTSGGDYEQYF	TGCGCCAGCAGCTTGACTAGCGGGGGAGATTACGAGCAGTACTTC
TRBD1	TRBJ1-1	few	TRBV24-1	CATRGTAPNTEAFF	TGTGCCACCCGTGGGACAGCTCCAAACACTGAAGCTTTCTTT
TRBD2	TRBJ2-3	many	TRBV24-1	CATSDPTSTSTDTQYF	TGTGCCACCAGTGATCCGACTAGCACTAGCACAGATACGCAGTATTTT
.	TRBJ2-7	few	TRBV20-1	CSARDERVVRYEQYF	TGCAGTGCTAGAGATGAAAGGGTAGTCCGCTACGAGCAGTACTTC
.	TRBJ1-4	.	TRBV25-1	CASTGRLSEKLFF	TGTGCCAGCACCGGCAGGCTTAGTGAAAAACTGTTTTTT
.	TRBJ2-7	.	TRBV6-5	CASTLSGLSYEQYF	TGTGCCAGCACCCTGAGCGGGCTCTCCTACGAGCAGTACTTC
.	TRBJ2-7	.	TRBV3-1	CASSRDLRLEQYF	TGTGCCAGCAGCCGGGACCTCAGACTCGAGCAGTACTTC
.	TRBJ1-1	few	TRBV9	CASSVGSGATEAFF	TGTGCCAGCAGCGTAGGATCGGGGGCCACTGAAGCTTTCTTT
.	TRBJ1-1	few	TRBV20-1	CSAAPGTVNTEAFF	TGCAGTGCCGCCCCCGGGACCGTGAACACTGAAGCTTTCTTT
.	TRBJ1-1	.	TRBV10-3	CAIRGARDTEAFF	TGTGCCATCAGGGGGGCGAGGGACACTGAAGCTTTCTTT
.	TRBJ1-4	.	TRBV6-1	CASSLRGPGKLFF	TGTGCCAGCAGTCTGCGGGGACCCGGAAAACTGTTTTTT
.	TRBJ2-1	.	TRBV27	CASSLSRRAHEQFF	TGTGCCAGCAGTTTATCGCGCAGGGCCCATGAGCAGTTCTTC
TRBD1	TRBJ2-1	.	TRBV5-1	CATTRDSSYNEQFF	TGCGCCACCACCCGGGACAGCTCCTACAATGAGCAGTTCTTC
.	TRBJ1-1	.	TRBV18	CASSPRDYHQAFF	TGTGCCAGCTCACCACGCGACTACCATCAAGCTTTCTTT
TRBD2	TRBJ2-7	.	TRBV12-3/TRBV12-4	CASSSGLAASSYEQYF	TGTGCCAGCAGTTCAGGACTAGCGGCCAGCTCCTACGAGCAGTACTTC
.	TRBJ2-5	many	TRBV6-2/TRBV6-3	CASSSAQVTIRETQYF	TGTGCCAGCAGTTCTGCCCAGGTTACCATCCGCGAGACCCAGTACTTC
.	TRBJ1-2	.	TRBV12-3/TRBV12-4	CASSLIRGAKDGYTF	TGTGCCAGCAGTTTGATTCGGGGGGCGAAGGATGGCTACACCTTC
.	TRBJ1-2	.	TRBV2	CVSEYNYGYTF	TGTGTCAGCGAGTATAACTATGGCTACACCTTC
TRBD2	TRBJ2-1	.	TRBV7-6	CASTGLAGLNEQFF	TGTGCCAGCACCGGACTAGCGGGGCTTAATGAGCAGTTCTTC
.	TRBJ2-7	.	TRBV5-1	CASSLVVWGRPYEQYF	TGCGCCAGCAGCTTGGTTGTTTGGGGGCGCCCCTACGAGCAGTACTTC
TRBD1	TRBJ1-4	.	TRBV5-1	CASSKGQTNEKLFF	TGCGCCAGCAGTAAGGGACAGACCAATGAAAAACTGTTTTTT
.	TRBJ1-1	once	TRBV7-8	CASSRLQAGETEAFF	TGTGCCAGCAGCCGCTTACAGGCGGGGGAAACTGAAGCTTTCTTT
TRBD1	TRBJ2-4	few	TRBV28	CASSPDRGIYNEQYF	TGTGCCAGCAGCCCGGACAGGGGAATATACAATGAGCAGTACTTC